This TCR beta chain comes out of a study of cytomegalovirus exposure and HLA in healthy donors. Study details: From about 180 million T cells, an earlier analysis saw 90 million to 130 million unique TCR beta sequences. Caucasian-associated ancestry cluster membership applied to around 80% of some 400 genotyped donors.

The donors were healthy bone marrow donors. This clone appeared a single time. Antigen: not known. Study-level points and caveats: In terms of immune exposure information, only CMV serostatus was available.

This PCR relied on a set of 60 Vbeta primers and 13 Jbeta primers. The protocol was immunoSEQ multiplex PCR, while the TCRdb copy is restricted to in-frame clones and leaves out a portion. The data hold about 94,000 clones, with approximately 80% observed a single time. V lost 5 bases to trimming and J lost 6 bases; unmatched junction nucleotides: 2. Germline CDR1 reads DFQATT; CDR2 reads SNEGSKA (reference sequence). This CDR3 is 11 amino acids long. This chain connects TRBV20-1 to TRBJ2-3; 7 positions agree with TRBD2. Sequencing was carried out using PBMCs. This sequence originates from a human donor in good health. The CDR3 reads CSAETSDTQYF. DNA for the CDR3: TGCAGTGCTGAGACTAGCGATACGCAGTATTTT.